This T cell receptor beta chain originates from a study of early T cells in non-severe SARS-CoV-2 infection. This clonotype has only a few counts. In TCRdb, the 5' RACE reads were re-called with MiXCR into one record per CDR3 protein. The table includes 75,000 to 100,000 distinct CDR3 sequences, about 15% detected once. The CDR3 sequence is 16 residues long. With V trimmed by 0 bases and J by 6 bases, 8 bases remained unmatched. The germline gives CDR1 MNHNS, CDR2 SASEGT. The genes are TRBV6-1 and TRBJ2-7; 10 nucleotides match TRBD2. This TCR came from an adult who was a healthcare worker with PCR-confirmed SARS-CoV-2 infection or an uninfected control (not recorded which). Sequencing used whole blood. The CDR3 nucleotides are TGTGCCAGCAGTGAAGCGCGGCTAGCGGGAGCCGGCGAGCAGTACTTC. Protein: CASSEARLAGAGEQYF.